These 21 T cell receptor beta chains were all obtained from the same sample, sequenced in a study of post-analysis software for immune sequencing data. Regarding the study as a whole: Elevated frequency relative to controls characterized four or five TRBV segments in patients, TRBV5-6, TRBV5-1 and TRBV20-1 among them.

Unique molecular identifiers were built into the TCR beta cDNA libraries. TCRdb reprocessed the PCR reads with MiXCR, giving one entry per CDR3 protein. Of 740,000 or so distinct CDR3 sequences in the sample, 53% were seen once. These receptors have no known antigen. Sequencing was carried out using blood. The receptors were gathered from a girl aged 5-17 years with multiple sclerosis.

The sample holds one count of this clonotype. The chain couples TRBV3-1 to TRBJ2-1; TRBD2 agrees at 11 bases. Germline V gives CDR1 LGHDT, CDR2 YNNKEL (reference sequence). There are 18 residues in the CDR3. V shed 3 bases, J shed 7 bases, and the junction held 14 bases outside the gene matches. For the CDR3, the DNA is TGTGCCAGCAGCCATCTCGGGACTAGCGGTTCCCCGGGGAATGAGCAGTTCTTC. Amino acids: CASSHLGTSGSPGNEQFF.

The chain uses TRBV6-5 and TRBJ2-7; the match to TRBD1 covers 7 bases. Germline assignment: CDR1 MNHEY and CDR2 SVGAGI. The CDR3 runs 15 residues. The J segment lost 3 bases and the V segment lost 6 bases, leaving 11 bases of the junction unmatched. CDR3 sequence: CASSRYRQGSYEQYF. The CDR3 DNA reads as TGTGCCAGCAGCCGTTATCGACAGGGCAGCTACGAGCAGTACTTC.

The V and J genes are TRBV20-1 and TRBJ2-2; the D gene could be TRBD1 or TRBD2 (5 bases each). CDR1 is DFQATT and CDR2 is SNEGSKA in the germline V gene (reference sequence). Deletions cut 3 bases from V and 7 bases from J, with 15 bases between. This CDR3 comprises 14 residues. CDR3 DNA sequence: TGCAGTGCTAGTTTTCGGGGCGCCGGCGGGGAGCTGTTTTTT. It codes for CSASFRGAGGELFF.

This clonotype was observed a few times. J is TRBJ2-7 and V is TRBV6-2 or TRBV6-3; a weak D match, TRBD2 (6 bases). The CDR3 loop spans 15 amino acids. Germline CDR1 and CDR2: MNHEY and SVGEGT. The V gene lost 3 bases and the J gene lost 3 bases, with 15 bases spanning the gap. The CDR3 DNA is TGTGCCAGCAGTTATCGGGGGAAGCTTGTCTACGAGCAGTACTTC. Protein: CASSYRGKLVYEQYF.

The chain carries TRBV7-6 and TRBJ1-2; D remains ambiguous. The length of the CDR3 is 15 residues. Per germline, CDR1 SGHVS and CDR2 FNYEAQ. Trimming left V 3 bases short and J 9 bases short, with 20 bases between. DNA of the CDR3: TGTGCCAGCAGCTTGGAGGCATCACGTACTATGAGCTACACCTTC. Translation: CASSLEASRTMSYTF. Full variable domain (remainder filled in from reference TRBV7-6 and TRBJ1-2): GAGVSQSPRYKVTKRGQDVALRCDPISGHVSLYWYRQALGQGPEFLTYFNYEAQQDKSGLPNDRFSAERPEGSISTLTIQRTEQRDSAMYRCASSLEASRTMSYTFGSGTRLTVV.

The chain recombines TRBV5-1 with TRBJ2-7; TRBD1 aligns across 8 bases. J lost 1 base, V lost 6 bases, and 12 bases had no gene match. Germline V lookup: CDR1 SGHRS, CDR2 YFSETQ. This CDR3 has 16 amino acids. The CDR3 coding sequence is TGCGCCAGCAACACCGACAGGGGCGGCGGTTCCTACGAGCAGTACTTC. Translation: CASNTDRGGGSYEQYF.

The genes are TRBV27 and TRBJ2-5; D gene unclear. V lost 6 bases, J lost 2 bases, and 10 bases lay in between. The CDR3 consists of 13 residues. CDR1 is MNHEY, CDR2 SMNVEV, per germline (reference sequence). The CDR3 is CASSSHLQETQYF. Written as DNA, the CDR3 is TGTGCCAGCAGCTCACATTTACAAGAGACCCAGTACTTC.

This clonotype showed up just a few times. The chain joins TRBV7-3 to TRBJ2-1; 9 bases are a match to TRBD2. V was pared by 5 bases and J by 6 bases, with 8 bases of the junction left unmatched. Germline V lookup: CDR1 SGHTA, CDR2 FQGTGA. This CDR3 has 15 residues. As DNA, the CDR3 is TGTGCCAGCAGCCTTAGCGGGAGCCCCTCCAATGAGCAGTTCTTC. Translated: CASSLSGSPSNEQFF.

V is TRBV12-3 or TRBV12-4 and J is TRBJ2-1; 10 bases line up with TRBD2. This CDR3 comprises 19 residues. The junction had 17 bases not matched to a gene; V was cut back by 5 bases and J by 4 bases. CDR3 nucleotides: TGTGCCAGCAGTCCAAGCAGACAGGGACTAGCGAACCTATACAATGAGCAGTTCTTC. Amino acid sequence: CASSPSRQGLANLYNEQFF.

This clonotype was observed a single time. V gene TRBV29-1 combines with J gene TRBJ2-1; D is possibly TRBD1 (5 bases). V lost 1 base and J 4 bases, leaving 14 bases between the germline ends. CDR1 is SQVTM and CDR2 is ANQGSEA in the germline V gene. The CDR3 extends over 15 amino acids. This CDR3 reads CSVEGVTTAYNEQFF. CDR3 bases: TGCAGCGTTGAAGGTGTTACGACAGCGTACAATGAGCAGTTCTTC.

The chain recombines TRBV29-1 with TRBJ1-5; unclear D gene. CDR1 and CDR2 (germline): SQVTM, ANQGSEA. This CDR3 region has 12 residues. Trimming removed 5 bases from V and 4 bases from J, with 9 bases in between. CDR3 loop: CSVSEGNQPQHF. CDR3 bases: TGCAGCGTTTCCGAGGGAAATCAGCCCCAGCATTTT.

The rearrangement uses TRBV6-1 and TRBJ2-1; 9 bases are shared with TRBD2. CDR3 length: 16 amino acids. J gave up 0 bases and V 8 bases, and 8 bases lay outside the gene matches. The V gene's germline CDR1 is MNHNS and CDR2 SASEGT. In DNA, the CDR3 is TGTGCCAGCGGTTCTAGCGGGACCATCTCCTACAATGAGCAGTTCTTC. It yields the protein CASGSSGTISYNEQFF.

The sample holds a few counts of this clonotype. The gene calls are TRBV5-8 and TRBJ2-4; D gene unclear. The assigned J gene may be wrong: the sequence end matches TRBJ2-7 better. CDR1 and CDR2 (germline): SGHTS, YDEGEE. This CDR3 spans 13 amino acids. The CDR3 nucleotides read TGTGCCAGCAGCTTGGGAAGAGATGGCGAGCAGTACTTC. As protein: CASSLGRDGEQYF.

The chain is built from TRBV29-1 and TRBJ1-1, with unresolved D. With 7 bases removed from V and 5 bases from J, the gap between germline ends came to 17 bases. CDR1 SQVTM and CDR2 ANQGSEA come from the germline V gene. The CDR3 has 13 residues. The chain's CDR3 is CSASTSDWTEAFF. The CDR3 nucleotides read TGCAGCGCTTCCACCAGCGATTGGACTGAAGCTTTCTTT.

The chain employs TRBV20-1 and TRBJ1-1, with 9 bases that match TRBD1. V lost 0 bases to trimming and J lost 5 bases; unmatched junction nucleotides: 7. CDR1 DFQATT and CDR2 SNEGSKA come from the germline V gene (reference sequence). The CDR3 extends over 15 amino acids. The CDR3 coding sequence is TGCAGTGCTAGAGAATCGACAGGGGGAAGGACTGAAGCTTTCTTT. It yields the protein CSARESTGGRTEAFF.

This chain links TRBV27 with TRBJ1-5, with unresolved D. Trimming took off 6 bases at V and 3 bases at J, with 12 bases between the two ends. The CDR3 is 14 residues long. Germline CDR1 reads MNHEY; CDR2 reads SMNVEV (reference sequence). CDR3 protein: CASSLQPFNQPQHF. The CDR3 DNA is TGTGCCAGCAGCCTCCAACCGTTCAATCAGCCCCAGCATTTT.

A few counts support this clonotype. The V and J genes are TRBV29-1 and TRBJ2-7; D may be TRBD2 (5 bases). The germline gives CDR1 SQVTM, CDR2 ANQGSEA. Between the trimmed V and J ends, which lost 7 bases and 2 bases, there was a span of 18 bases. CDR3 length equals 14 residues. This CDR3 reads CSASHGGPTYEQYF. CDR3 DNA sequence: TGCAGCGCTTCCCACGGCGGGCCTACCTACGAGCAGTACTTC.

V usage is TRBV5-5 and J usage is TRBJ2-7, with unresolved D. V gave up 3 bases and J gave up 1 base, with 14 bases separating them. Germline CDR1 SGHKS, CDR2 YYEKEE (reference sequence). This CDR3 comprises 15 residues. The CDR3: CASSSQTFLSYEQYF. The CDR3 DNA sequence: TGTGCCAGCAGCTCGCAAACTTTCCTTTCCTACGAGCAGTACTTC.

Of note for this clonotype: One junction end does not reproduce the germline sequence, and a read error may be involved. V usage is TRBV9 and J usage is TRBJ2-4; 9 bases agree with TRBD2. The germline gives CDR1 SGDLS, CDR2 YYNGEE. The CDR3 sequence is 14 residues long. CDR3 coding DNA: TGTGCCAGTAGCGTAGATACTAGCGGGTTACTTCAGTACTTC. Encoded protein: CASSVDTSGLLQYF.

The chain combines TRBV19 with TRBJ2-3; the D is unclear. The CDR3 runs to 13 residues. With 3 bases removed from V and 3 bases from J, the gap between germline ends came to 7 bases. Germline-derived CDR1 and CDR2 are LNHDA and SQIVND (reference sequence). The CDR3 spells CASSIAQTDTQYF. The CDR3 region has the DNA TGTGCCAGTAGTATTGCCCAAACAGATACGCAGTATTTT.

This rearrangement joins TRBV4-1 to TRBJ2-7, with unresolved D. The germline V gene encodes CDR1 MGHRA and CDR2 YSYEKL. The CDR3 has 13 amino acids. The V end lost 0 bases, the J end lost 3 bases, and 6 bases lay between the germline ends. CDR3 coding DNA: TGCGCCAGCAGCCAAGATCCAGACTACGAGCAGTACTTC. It encodes CASSQDPDYEQYF.